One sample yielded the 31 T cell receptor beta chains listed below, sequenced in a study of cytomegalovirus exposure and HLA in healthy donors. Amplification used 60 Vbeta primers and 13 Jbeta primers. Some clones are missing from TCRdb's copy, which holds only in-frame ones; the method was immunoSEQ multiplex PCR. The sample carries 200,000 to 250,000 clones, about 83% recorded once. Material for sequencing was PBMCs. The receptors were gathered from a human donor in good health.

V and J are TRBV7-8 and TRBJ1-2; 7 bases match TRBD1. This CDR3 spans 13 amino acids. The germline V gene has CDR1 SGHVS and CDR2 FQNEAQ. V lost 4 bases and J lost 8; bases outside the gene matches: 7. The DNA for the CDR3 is TGTGCCAGCAGCTCGGACAGGTTTTCCGGCTACACCTTC. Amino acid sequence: CASSSDRFSGYTF.

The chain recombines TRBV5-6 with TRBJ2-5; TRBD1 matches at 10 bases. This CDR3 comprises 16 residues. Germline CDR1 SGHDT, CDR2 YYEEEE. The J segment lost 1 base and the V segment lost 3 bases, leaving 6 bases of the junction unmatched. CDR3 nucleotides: TGTGCCAGCAGCTGGGGGACAGGGGAAGGCCAAGAGACCCAGTACTTC. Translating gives CASSWGTGEGQETQYF.

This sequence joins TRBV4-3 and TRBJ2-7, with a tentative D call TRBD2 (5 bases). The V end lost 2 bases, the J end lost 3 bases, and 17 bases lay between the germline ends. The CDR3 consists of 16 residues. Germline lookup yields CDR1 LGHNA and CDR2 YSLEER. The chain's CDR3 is CASSQLLRDPNYEQYF. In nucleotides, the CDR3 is TGCGCCAGCAGCCAACTATTACGGGATCCGAACTACGAGCAGTACTTC.

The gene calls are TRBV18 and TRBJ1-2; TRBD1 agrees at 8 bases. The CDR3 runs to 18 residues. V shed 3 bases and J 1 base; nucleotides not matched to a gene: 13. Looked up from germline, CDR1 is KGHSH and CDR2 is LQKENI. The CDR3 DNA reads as TGTGCCAGCTCACCCACATCCGGGACAGGCCTAATTAACTATGGCTACACCTTC. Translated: CASSPTSGTGLINYGYTF.

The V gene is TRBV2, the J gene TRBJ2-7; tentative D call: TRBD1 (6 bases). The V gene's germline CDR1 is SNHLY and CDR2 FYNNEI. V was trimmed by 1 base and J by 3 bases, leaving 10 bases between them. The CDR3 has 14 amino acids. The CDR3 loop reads CASSEGRTVYEQYF. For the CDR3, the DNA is TGTGCCAGCAGTGAAGGTAGGACAGTCTACGAGCAGTACTTC.

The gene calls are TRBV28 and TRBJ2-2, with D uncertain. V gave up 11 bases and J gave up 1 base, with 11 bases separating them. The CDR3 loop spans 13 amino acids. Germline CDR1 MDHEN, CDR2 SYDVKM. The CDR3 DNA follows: TGTGCCGCAGAACTATTGAACACCGGGGAGCTGTTTTTT. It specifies CAAELLNTGELFF.

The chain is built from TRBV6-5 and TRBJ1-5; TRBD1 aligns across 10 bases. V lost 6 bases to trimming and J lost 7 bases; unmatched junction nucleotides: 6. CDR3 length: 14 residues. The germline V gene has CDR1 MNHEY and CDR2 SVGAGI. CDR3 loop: CASRDRGLGQPQHF. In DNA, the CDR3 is TGTGCCAGCAGAGACAGGGGGCTTGGACAGCCCCAGCATTTT.

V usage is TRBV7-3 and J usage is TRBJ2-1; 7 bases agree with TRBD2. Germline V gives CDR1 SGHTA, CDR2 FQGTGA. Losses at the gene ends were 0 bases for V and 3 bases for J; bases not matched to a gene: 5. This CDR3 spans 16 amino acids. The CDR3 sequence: CASSLTASGVYNEQFF. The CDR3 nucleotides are TGTGCCAGCAGCTTAACGGCTAGCGGAGTCTACAATGAGCAGTTCTTC.

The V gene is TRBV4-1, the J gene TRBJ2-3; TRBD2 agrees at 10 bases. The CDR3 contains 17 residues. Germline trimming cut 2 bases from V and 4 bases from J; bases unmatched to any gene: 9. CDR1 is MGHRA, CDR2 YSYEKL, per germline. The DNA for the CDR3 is TGCGCCAGCAGCCAAAATAAGGGACTAGCGTCCCCAGATACGCAGTATTTT. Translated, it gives CASSQNKGLASPDTQYF.

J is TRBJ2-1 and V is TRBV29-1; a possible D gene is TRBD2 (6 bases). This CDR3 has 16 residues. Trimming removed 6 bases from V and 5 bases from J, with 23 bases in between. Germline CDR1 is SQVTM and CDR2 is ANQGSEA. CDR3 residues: CSVISRAGLFDNEQFF. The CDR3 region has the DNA TGCAGCGTGATCTCAAGAGCGGGCCTTTTTGACAATGAGCAGTTCTTC.

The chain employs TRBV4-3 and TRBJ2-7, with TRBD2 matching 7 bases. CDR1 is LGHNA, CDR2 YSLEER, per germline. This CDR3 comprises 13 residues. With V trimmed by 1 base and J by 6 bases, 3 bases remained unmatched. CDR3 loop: CASSQVLAGEQYF. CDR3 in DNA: TGCGCCAGCAGCCAAGTCTTAGCGGGCGAGCAGTACTTC.

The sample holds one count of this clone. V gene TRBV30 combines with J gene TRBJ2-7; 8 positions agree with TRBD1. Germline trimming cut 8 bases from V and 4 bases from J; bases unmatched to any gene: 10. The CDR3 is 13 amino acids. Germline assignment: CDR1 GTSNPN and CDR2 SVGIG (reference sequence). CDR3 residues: CAGRTGNVYEQYF. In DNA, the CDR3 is TGTGCCGGTCGGACAGGGAATGTGTACGAGCAGTACTTC.

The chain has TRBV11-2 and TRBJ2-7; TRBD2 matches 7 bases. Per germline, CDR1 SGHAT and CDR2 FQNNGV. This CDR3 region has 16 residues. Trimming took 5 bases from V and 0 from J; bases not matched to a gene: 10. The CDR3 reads CASSRIGGTSSYEQYF. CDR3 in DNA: TGTGCCAGCAGCCGAATCGGGGGGACCAGCTCCTACGAGCAGTACTTC.

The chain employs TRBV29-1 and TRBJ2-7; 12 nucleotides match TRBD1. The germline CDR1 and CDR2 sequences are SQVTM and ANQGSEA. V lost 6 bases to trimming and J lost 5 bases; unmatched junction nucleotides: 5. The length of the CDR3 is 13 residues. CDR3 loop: CSVPGQGANEQYF. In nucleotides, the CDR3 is TGCAGCGTCCCGGGACAGGGGGCGAACGAGCAGTACTTC.

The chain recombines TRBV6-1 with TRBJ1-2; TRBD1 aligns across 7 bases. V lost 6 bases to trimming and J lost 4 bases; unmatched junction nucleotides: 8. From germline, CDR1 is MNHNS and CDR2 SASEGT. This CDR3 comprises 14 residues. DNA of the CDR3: TGTGCCAGCAGCCAAATGGAGGGGGCCTATGGCTACACCTTC. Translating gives CASSQMEGAYGYTF.

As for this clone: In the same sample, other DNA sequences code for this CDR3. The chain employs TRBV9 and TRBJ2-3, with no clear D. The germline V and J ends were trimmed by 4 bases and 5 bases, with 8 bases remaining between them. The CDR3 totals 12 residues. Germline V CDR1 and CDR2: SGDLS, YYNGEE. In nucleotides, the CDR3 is TGTGCCAGCAGCCCCAGACTAGATACGCAGTATTTT. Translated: CASSPRLDTQYF.

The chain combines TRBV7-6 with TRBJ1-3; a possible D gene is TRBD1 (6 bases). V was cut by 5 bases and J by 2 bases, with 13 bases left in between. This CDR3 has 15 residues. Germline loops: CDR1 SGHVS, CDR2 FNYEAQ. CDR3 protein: CASSPTGIAGNTIYF. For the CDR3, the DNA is TGTGCCAGCAGCCCAACAGGGATAGCTGGAAACACCATATATTTT.

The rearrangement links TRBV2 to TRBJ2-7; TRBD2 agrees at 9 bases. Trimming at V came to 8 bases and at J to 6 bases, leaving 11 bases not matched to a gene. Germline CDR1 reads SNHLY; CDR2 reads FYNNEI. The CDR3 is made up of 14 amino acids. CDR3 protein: CASAAGGVYGEQYF. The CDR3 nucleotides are TGTGCCAGCGCTGCGGGAGGGGTATACGGCGAGCAGTACTTC.

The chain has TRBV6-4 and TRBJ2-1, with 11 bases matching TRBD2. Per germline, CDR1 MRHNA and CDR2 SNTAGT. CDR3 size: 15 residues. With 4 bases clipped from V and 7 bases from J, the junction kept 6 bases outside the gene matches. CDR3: CASSATRLAGNEQFF. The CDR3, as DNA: TGTGCCAGCAGTGCGACTCGACTAGCGGGAAATGAGCAGTTCTTC.

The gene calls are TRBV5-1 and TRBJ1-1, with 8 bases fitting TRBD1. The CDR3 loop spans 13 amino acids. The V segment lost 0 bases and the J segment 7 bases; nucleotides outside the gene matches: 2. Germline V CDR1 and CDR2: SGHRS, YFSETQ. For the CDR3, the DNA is TGCGCCAGCAGCTTGGCGACAGGGGTTGAAGCTTTCTTT. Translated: CASSLATGVEAFF.

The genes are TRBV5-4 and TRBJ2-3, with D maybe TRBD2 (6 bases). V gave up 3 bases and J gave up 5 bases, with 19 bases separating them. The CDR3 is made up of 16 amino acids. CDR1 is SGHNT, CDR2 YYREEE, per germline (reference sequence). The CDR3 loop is CASSSLAASVLDTQYF. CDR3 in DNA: TGTGCCAGCAGCTCTTTGGCGGCTAGCGTCTTAGATACGCAGTATTTT.

This CDR3 reads CASSYSRSGAPDTQYF. Here the CDR3 DNA reads TGTGCCAGCAGTTACTCGCGTAGCGGAGCCCCAGATACGCAGTATTTT. This rearrangement joins TRBV6-5 to TRBJ2-3; perhaps TRBD2 as D (6 bases). Germline V lookup: CDR1 MNHEY, CDR2 SVGAGI. CDR3 length: 16 amino acids. Deletions cut 0 bases from V and 4 bases from J, with 14 bases between.

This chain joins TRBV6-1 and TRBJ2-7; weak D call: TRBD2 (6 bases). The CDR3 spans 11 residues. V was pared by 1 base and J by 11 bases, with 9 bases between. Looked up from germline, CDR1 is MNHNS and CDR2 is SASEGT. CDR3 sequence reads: CASSEGTGEYF. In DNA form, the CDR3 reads TGTGCCAGCAGTGAAGGGACGGGAGAGTACTTC.

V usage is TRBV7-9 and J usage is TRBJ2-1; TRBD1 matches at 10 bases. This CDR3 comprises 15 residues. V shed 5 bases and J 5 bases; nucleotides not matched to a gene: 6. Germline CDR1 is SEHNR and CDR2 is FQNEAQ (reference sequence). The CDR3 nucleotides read TGTGCCAGCAGCCCCACCGGGACAGGGGACAATGAGCAGTTCTTC. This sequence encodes CASSPTGTGDNEQFF. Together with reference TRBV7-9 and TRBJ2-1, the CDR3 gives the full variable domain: DTGVSQNPRHKITKRGQNVTFRCDPISEHNRLYWYRQTLGQGPEFLTYFQNEAQLEKSRLLSDRFSAERPKGSFSTLEIQRTEQGDSAMYLCASSPTGTGDNEQFFGPGTRLTVL.

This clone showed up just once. CDR3 loop: CASSFGGSYGYTF. The CDR3 DNA reads TGTGCCAGCAGCTTTGGAGGGAGCTATGGCTACACCTTC. This chain joins TRBV5-4 and TRBJ1-2, with no clear D. The CDR3 length is 13 residues. Germline-derived CDR1 and CDR2 are SGHNT and YYREEE (reference sequence). V was shortened by 2 bases and J by 4 bases, with 9 bases between the two germline ends.

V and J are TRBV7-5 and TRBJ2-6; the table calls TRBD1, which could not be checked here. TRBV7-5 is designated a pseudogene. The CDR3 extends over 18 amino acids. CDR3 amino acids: CARSVNQTGDSGANVLTF. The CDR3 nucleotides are TGTGCCAGAAGCGTAAACCAGACAGGGGACTCTGGGGCCAACGTCCTGACTTTC.

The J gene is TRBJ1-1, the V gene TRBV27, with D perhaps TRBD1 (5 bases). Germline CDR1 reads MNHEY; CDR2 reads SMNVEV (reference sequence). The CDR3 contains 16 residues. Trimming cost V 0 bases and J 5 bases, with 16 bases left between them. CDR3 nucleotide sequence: TGTGCCAGCAGTTTATCGGCCGGGGGTAAGGGGACTGAAGCTTTCTTT. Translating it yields CASSLSAGGKGTEAFF.

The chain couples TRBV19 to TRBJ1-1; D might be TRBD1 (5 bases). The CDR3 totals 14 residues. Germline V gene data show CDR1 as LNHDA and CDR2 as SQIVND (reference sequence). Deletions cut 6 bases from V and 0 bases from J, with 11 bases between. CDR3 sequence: CASRAGRMNTEAFF. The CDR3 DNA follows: TGTGCCAGTAGAGCGGGACGGATGAACACTGAAGCTTTCTTT.

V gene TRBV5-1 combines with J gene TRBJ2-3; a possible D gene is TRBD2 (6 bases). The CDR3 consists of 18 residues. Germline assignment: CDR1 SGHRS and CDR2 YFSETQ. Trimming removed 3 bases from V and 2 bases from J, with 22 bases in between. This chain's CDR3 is CASSSGGAGSAFTDTQYF. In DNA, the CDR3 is TGCGCCAGCAGCTCCGGAGGGGCAGGGTCGGCGTTCACAGATACGCAGTATTTT.

The CDR3 spells CASSYGRDNEQFF. The CDR3 DNA reads TGTGCCAGCAGTTACGGCCGGGACAATGAGCAGTTCTTC. V is TRBV6-5 and J is TRBJ2-1; D is unresolved. This CDR3 is 13 amino acids long. The germline gives CDR1 MNHEY, CDR2 SVGAGI. The germline V and J ends were trimmed by 2 bases and 5 bases, with 7 bases remaining between them.

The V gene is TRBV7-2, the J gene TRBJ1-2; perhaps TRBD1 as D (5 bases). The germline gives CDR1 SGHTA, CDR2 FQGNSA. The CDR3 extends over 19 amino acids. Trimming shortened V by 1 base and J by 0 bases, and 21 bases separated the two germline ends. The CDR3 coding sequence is TGTGCCAGCAGCTTAGGTACGGCTACCAGACAGAGAGCTAACTATGGCTACACCTTC. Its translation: CASSLGTATRQRANYGYTF.